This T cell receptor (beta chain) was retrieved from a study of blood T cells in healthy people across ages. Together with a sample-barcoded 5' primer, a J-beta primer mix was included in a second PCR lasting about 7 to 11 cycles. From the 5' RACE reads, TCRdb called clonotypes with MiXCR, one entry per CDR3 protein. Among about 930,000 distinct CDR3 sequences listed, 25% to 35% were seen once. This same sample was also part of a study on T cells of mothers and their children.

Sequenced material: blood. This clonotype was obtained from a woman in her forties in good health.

The CDR3 protein is CSASPTHFQGQGISDTEAFF. The CDR3 DNA reads as TGCAGTGCTAGCCCTACCCACTTCCAGGGACAGGGCATTTCTGACACTGAAGCTTTCTTT. The chain employs TRBV20-1 and TRBJ1-1; 9 positions agree with TRBD1. The V and J ends lost 3 bases and 3 bases, in that order; junction bases with no gene match: 23. This CDR3 region has 20 residues. In germline, CDR1 is DFQATT, CDR2 SNEGSKA (reference sequence).